The clone carrying this T cell receptor (beta chain) was seen only a few times. This could be a read error, since a much larger clone is one nucleotide away. Building of the TCR beta libraries involved iRepertoire HTBI primers and Arm-PCR of CDR3 regions. A single record per CDR3 protein comes from TCRdb applying MiXCR to the multiplex PCR reads. The data hold roughly 500,000 distinct CDR3 sequences, with approximately 13% observed a single time. These data originate in a study of regulatory T cells in long-lasting Graves disease. The time point denotes: newly diagnosed GD, antithyroid drugs for less than 3 months. PBMC RNA served as the TCR library source. This sample was shared with a second study, whose subject was T cells in Graves' hyperthyroidism and ophthalmopathy. That source reports: First-round RT-PCR of the TCR CDR3 relied on the HTBI primer set.

The receptor's source is a man aged 25 to 45 with Graves disease. The sample in question was peripheral blood mononuclear cells (PBMCs), obtained at new diagnosis, from a patient treated with antithyroid drugs.

The CDR3 protein is CASSPELPPDAQYF. The CDR3 nucleotides read TGTGCCAGCAGCCCCGAACTCCCCCCAGATGCGCAGTATTTT. This chain uses TRBV7-2 with TRBJ2-1; no clear D gene. The tail of the sequence fits TRBJ2-3 better, so the J call may be wrong. Germline V CDR1 and CDR2: SGHTA, FQGNSA. The CDR3 spans 14 residues.